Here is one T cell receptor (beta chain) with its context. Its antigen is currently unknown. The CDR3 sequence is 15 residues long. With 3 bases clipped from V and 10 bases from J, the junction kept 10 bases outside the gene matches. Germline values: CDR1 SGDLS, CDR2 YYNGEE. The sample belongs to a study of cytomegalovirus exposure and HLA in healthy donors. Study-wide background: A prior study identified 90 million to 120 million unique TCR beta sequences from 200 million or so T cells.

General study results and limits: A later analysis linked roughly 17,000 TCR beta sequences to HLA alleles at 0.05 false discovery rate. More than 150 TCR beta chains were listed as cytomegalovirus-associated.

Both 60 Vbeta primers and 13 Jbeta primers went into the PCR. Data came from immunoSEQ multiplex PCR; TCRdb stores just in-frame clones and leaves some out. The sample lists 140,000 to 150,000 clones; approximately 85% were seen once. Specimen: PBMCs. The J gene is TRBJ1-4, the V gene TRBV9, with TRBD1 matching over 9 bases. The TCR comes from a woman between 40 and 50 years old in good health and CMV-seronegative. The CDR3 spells CASSARGGQGVKLFF. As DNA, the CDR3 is TGTGCCAGCAGCGCCCGAGGGGGACAGGGAGTAAAACTGTTTTTT. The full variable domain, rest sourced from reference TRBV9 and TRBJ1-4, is DSGVTQTPKHLITATGQRVTLRCSPRSGDLSVYWYQQSLDQGLQFLIQYYNGEERAKGNILERFSAQQFPDLHSELNLSSLELGDSALYFCASSARGGQGVKLFFGSGTQLSVL.